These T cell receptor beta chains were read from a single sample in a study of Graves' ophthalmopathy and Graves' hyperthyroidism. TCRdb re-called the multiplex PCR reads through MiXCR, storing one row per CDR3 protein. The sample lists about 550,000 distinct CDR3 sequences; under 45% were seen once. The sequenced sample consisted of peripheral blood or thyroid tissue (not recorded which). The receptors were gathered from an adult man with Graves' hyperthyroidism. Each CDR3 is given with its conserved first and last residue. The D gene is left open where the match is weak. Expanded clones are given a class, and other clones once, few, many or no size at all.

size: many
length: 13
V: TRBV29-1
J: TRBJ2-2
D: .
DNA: TGCAGCGTCCTGACCTCAGCCGTCGGGGAGCTGTTTTTT
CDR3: CSVLTSAVGELFF

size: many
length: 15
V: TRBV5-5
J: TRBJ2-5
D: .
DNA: TGTGCCAGCAGCTTGGATGGTGGGGTGGAAGAGACCCAGTACTTC
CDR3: CASSLDGGVEETQYF

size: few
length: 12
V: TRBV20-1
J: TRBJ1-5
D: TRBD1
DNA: TGCAGAGCAGGGACAGGGACGCAGCCCCAGCATTTT
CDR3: CRAGTGTQPQHF

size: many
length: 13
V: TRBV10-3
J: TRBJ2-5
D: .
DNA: TGTGCCATCAGTGCAGGGGTGAGGGAGACCCAGTACTTC
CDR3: CAISAGVRETQYF

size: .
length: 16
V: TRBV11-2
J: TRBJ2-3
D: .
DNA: TGTGCCAGCAGCTTACTCGCAGGGATTAGCACAGATACGCAGTATTTT
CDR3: CASSLLAGISTDTQYF

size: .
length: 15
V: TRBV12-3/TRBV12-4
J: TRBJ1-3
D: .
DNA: TGTGCCAGCATTGCCAGGTTGAGCTCTGGGAACACCGTATATTTT
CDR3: CASIARLSSGNTVYF

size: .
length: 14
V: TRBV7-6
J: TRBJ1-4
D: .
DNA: TGTGCCAGCAGCTTGGCTAGCGGGGGGGAGTTGCTGTTTTTT
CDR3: CASSLASGGELLFF

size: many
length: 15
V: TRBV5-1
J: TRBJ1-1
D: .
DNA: TGCGCCAGCAGCTTGGTCGGACTACTGAACACTGAAGCTTTCTTT
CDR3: CASSLVGLLNTEAFF

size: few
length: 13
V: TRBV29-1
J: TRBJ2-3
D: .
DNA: TGCAGCGTTGGCGCGGGATCCTTCGGGGCGCAGTATTTT
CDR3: CSVGAGSFGAQYF

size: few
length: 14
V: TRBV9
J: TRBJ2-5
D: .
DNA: TGTGCCAGCAGCCCCGGAACAGGGCTTGAGACCCAGTACTTC
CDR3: CASSPGTGLETQYF

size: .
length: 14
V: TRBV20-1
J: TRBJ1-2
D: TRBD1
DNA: TGCAGTGCTAGCCCGGGACAGGGGAGCTATGGCTACACCTTC
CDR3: CSASPGQGSYGYTF

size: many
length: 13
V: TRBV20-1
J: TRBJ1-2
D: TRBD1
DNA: TGCAGTGCTGTCAGACAGGGTGTTTATGGCTACACCTTC
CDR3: CSAVRQGVYGYTF

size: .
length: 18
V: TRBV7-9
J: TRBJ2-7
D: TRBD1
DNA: TGTGCCAGCAGCTACTCCGGGACAGACAGTCAGTTCTCCTACGAGCAGTACTTC
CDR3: CASSYSGTDSQFSYEQYF

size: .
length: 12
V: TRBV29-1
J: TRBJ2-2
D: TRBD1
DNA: TGCAGCAGCCGCGACAGGGCCGGGGAGCTGTTTTTT
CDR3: CSSRDRAGELFF

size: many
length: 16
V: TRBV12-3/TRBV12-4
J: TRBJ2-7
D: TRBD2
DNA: TGTGCCAGCAGTTCCCCGACTAGCGAGAGCTCCTACGAGCAGTACTTC
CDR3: CASSSPTSESSYEQYF

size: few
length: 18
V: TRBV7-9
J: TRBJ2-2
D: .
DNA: TGTGCCAGCAGCTTAGATGTGAGCCTAATGAAAGTCACCGGGGAGCTGTTTTTT
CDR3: CASSLDVSLMKVTGELFF

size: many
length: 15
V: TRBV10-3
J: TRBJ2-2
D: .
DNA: TGTGCCATCAGTCCTGAGGTACTGAACACCGGGGAGCTGTTTTTT
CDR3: CAISPEVLNTGELFF

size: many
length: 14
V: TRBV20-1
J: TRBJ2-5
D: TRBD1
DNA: TGCAGTGCTAGAAACCCTGACAGGGTAGAGACCCAGTACTTC
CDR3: CSARNPDRVETQYF

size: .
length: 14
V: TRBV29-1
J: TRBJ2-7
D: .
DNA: TGCAGCGTTGAAGATCAGGGACGGTACTACGAGCAGTACTTC
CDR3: CSVEDQGRYYEQYF

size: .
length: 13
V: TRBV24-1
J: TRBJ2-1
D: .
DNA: TGTGCCACCAGGCCCCATTATGCCAATGAGCAGTTCTTC
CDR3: CATRPHYANEQFF